This TCR beta chain derives from a study of prognosis after radiotherapy for stage I lung cancer. Across the study: Distant metastases struck a few patients a median of roughly 7 months after radiotherapy; 15 showed no significant progression.

Amplicons of TCR beta CDR3 were generated from genomic DNA by two-round multiplex PCR. Used in first-round PCR were primers specific to each TRBV and TRBJ gene. TCRdb redid the calling of the multiplex PCR reads with MiXCR, one entry per CDR3 protein. Of 12,000 or so distinct CDR3 sequences listed, 54% are singletons. This clonotype was observed at least ten times. One end of the junction fails to match germline, which may point to a read error. Germline V gene sequence: CDR1 KGHDR, CDR2 SFDVKD. This CDR3 region has 15 residues. V gene TRBV24-1 combines with J gene TRBJ2-4, with TRBD1 matching 7 bases. The clonotype was recovered from a donor over 45 with non-small cell lung cancer. Sequences were derived from PBMCs, sampled before or after stereotactic body radiation therapy (not recorded which). CDR3 sequence reads: CATSDPSGTEVGEFF. The CDR3 bases are TGTGCCACCAGTGATCCGTCCGGGACAGAGGTAGGGGAGTTCTTC.